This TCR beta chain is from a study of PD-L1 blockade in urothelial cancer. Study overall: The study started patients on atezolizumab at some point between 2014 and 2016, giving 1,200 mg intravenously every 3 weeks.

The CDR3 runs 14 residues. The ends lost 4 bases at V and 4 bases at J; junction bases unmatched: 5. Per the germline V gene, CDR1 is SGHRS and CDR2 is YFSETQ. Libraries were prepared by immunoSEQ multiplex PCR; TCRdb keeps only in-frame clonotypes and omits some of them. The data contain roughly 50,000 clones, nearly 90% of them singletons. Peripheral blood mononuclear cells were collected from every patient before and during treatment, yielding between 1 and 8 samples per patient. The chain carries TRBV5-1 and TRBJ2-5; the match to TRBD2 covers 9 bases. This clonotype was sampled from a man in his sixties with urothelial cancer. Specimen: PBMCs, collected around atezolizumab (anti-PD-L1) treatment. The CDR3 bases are TGCGCCAGCAGCGCGGGGGGGGTTTTAGAGACCCAGTACTTC. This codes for CASSAGGVLETQYF.